This TCR beta chain was recorded in a study of cytomegalovirus exposure and HLA in healthy donors. CDR3 length: 14 residues. Germline V CDR1 and CDR2: SGHVS, FQNEAQ. V was shortened by 2 bases and J by 2 bases, with 10 bases between the two germline ends. Both 60 Vbeta primers and 13 Jbeta primers went into the PCR. The protocol was immunoSEQ multiplex PCR, while the TCRdb copy is restricted to in-frame clones and leaves out a portion. Of roughly 97,000 clones in the sample, about a tenth were seen once. The chain joins TRBV7-8 to TRBJ2-7; D is ambiguous. This receptor was obtained from a man aged 40-55 years in good health and CMV-seropositive. Sequencing used PBMCs. CDR3 amino acids: CASSLMSNPYEQYF. In DNA form, the CDR3 reads TGTGCCAGCAGCTTAATGAGCAACCCCTACGAGCAGTACTTC.